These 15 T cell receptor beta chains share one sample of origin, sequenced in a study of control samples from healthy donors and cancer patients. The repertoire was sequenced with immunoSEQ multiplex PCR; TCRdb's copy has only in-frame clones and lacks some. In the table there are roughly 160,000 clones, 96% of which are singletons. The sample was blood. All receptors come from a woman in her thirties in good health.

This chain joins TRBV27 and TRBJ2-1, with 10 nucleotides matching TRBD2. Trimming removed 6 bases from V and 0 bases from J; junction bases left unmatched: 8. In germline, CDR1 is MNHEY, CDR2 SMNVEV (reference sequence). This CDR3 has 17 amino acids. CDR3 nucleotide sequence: TGTGCCAGCAGCCCCGGGACTAGCGTCACCTCCTACAATGAGCAGTTCTTC. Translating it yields CASSPGTSVTSYNEQFF.

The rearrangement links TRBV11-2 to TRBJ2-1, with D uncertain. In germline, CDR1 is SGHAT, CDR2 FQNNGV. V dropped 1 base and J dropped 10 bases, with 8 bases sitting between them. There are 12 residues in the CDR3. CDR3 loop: CASSLAAEEQFF. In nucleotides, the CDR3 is TGTGCCAGCAGCTTAGCGGCCGAGGAGCAGTTCTTC.

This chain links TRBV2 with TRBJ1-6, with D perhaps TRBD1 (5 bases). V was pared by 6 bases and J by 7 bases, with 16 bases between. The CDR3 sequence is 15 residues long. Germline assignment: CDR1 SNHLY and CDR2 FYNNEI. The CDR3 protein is CASRIRGRENSPLHF. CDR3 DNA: TGTGCCAGCAGGATCCGGGGCAGGGAAAATTCACCCCTCCACTTT.

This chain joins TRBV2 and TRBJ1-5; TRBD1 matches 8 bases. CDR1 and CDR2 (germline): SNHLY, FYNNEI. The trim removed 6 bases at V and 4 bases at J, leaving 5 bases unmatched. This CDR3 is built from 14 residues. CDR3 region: CASRRDRRNQPQHF. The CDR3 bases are TGTGCCAGCAGGAGGGACAGGAGGAATCAGCCCCAGCATTTT.

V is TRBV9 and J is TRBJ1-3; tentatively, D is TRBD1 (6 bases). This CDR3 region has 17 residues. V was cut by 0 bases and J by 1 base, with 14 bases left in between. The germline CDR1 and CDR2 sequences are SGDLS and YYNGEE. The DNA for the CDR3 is TGTGCCAGCAGCGTAGTGCCAGGGGAGGTGTCTGGAAACACCATATATTTT. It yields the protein CASSVVPGEVSGNTIYF.

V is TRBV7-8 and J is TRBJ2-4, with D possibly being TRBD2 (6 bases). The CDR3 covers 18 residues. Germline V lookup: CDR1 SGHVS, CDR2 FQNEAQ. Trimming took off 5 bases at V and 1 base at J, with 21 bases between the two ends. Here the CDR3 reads CASSPPKRRAVAKNIQYF. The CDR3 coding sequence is TGTGCCAGCAGCCCCCCTAAGAGGAGGGCCGTCGCCAAAAACATTCAGTACTTC.

CDR3 DNA sequence: TGTGCCAGCTCACGGTACCAAGAGACCCAGTACTTC. The encoded protein is CASSRYQETQYF. V is TRBV18 and J is TRBJ2-5; D unclear. CDR1 and CDR2 (germline): KGHSH, LQKENI. The germline V and J ends were trimmed by 4 bases and 0 bases, with 3 bases remaining between them. This CDR3 is built from 12 residues. The full variable domain, its missing parts supplied by reference TRBV18 and TRBJ2-5, is NAGVMQNPRHLVRRRGQEARLRCSPMKGHSHVYWYRQLPEEGLKFMVYLQKENIIDESGMPKERFSAEFPKEGPSILRIQQVVRGDSAAYFCASSRYQETQYFGPGTRLLVL.

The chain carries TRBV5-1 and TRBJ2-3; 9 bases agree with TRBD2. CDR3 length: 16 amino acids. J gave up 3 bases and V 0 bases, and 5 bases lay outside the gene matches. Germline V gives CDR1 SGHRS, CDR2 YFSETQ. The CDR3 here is CASSLALAGITDTQYF. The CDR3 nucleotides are TGCGCCAGCAGCTTGGCGCTAGCGGGGATTACAGATACGCAGTATTTT.

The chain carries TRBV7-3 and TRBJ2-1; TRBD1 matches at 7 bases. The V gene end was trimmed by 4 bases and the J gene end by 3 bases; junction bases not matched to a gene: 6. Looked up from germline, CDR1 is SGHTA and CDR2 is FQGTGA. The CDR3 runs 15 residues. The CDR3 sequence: CASSSDRVNYNEQFF. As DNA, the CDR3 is TGTGCCAGCAGCTCAGACAGGGTTAACTACAATGAGCAGTTCTTC. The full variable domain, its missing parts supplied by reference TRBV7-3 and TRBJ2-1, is GAGVSQTPSNKVTEKGKYVELRCDPISGHTALYWYRQSLGQGPEFLIYFQGTGAADDSGLPNDRFFAVRPEGSVSTLKIQRTERGDSAVYLCASSSDRVNYNEQFFGPGTRLTVL.

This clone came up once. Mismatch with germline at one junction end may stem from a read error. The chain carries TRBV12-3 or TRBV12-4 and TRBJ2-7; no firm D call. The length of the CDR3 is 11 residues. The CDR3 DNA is TGTGCCAGCAGTTTAGACTACGACCAACACTTC. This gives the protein CASSLDYDQHF.

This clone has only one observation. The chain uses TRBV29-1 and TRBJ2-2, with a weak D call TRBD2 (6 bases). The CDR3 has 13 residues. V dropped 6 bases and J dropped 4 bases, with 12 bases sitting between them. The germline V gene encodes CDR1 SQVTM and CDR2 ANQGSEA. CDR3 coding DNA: TGCAGCGTCAGACTAGTAGGCACCGGGGAGCTGTTTTTT. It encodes CSVRLVGTGELFF.

CDR3 coding DNA: TGCAGTGCTAGTTCCCAGCACTACGAGCAGTACTTC. Translated, it gives CSASSQHYEQYF. This chain links TRBV20-1 with TRBJ2-7; D remains ambiguous. The CDR3 consists of 12 residues. Germline V CDR1 and CDR2: DFQATT, SNEGSKA (reference sequence). The ends were cut back, 3 bases at V and 3 bases at J, with 9 bases in the middle.

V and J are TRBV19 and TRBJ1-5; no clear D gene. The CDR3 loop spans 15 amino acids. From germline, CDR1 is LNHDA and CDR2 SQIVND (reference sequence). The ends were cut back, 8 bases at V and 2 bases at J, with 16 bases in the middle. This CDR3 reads CASAPRGFGNQPQHF. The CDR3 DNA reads TGTGCCAGTGCCCCGCGGGGTTTCGGCAATCAGCCCCAGCATTTT.

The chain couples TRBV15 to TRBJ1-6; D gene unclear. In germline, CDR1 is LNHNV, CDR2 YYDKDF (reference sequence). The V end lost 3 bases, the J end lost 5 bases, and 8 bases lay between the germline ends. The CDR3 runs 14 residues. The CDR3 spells CATSSSRNNSPLHF. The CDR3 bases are TGTGCCACCAGCAGTTCTCGGAATAATTCACCCCTCCACTTT. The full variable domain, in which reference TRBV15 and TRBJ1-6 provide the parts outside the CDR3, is DAMVIQNPRYQVTQFGKPVTLSCSQTLNHNVMYWYQQKSSQAPKLLFHYYDKDFNNEADTPDNFQSRRPNTSFCFLDIRSPGLGDTAMYLCATSSSRNNSPLHFGNGTRLTVT.

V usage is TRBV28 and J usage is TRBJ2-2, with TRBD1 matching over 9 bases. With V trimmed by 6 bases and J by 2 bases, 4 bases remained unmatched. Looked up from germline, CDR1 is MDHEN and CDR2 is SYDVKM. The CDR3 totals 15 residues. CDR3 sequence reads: CASRGQGQNTGELFF. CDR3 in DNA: TGTGCCAGCAGGGGACAGGGACAAAACACCGGGGAGCTGTTTTTT. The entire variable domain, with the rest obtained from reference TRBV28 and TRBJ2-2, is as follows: DVKVTQSSRYLVKRTGEKVFLECVQDMDHENMFWYRQDPGLGLRLIYFSYDVKMKEKGDIPEGYSVSREKKERFSLILESASTNQTSMYLCASRGQGQNTGELFFGEGSRLTVL.